The 9 T cell receptor beta chains listed next were all sequenced from one sample in a study of T cells in Graves' hyperthyroidism and ophthalmopathy. There were TCR beta CDR3 regions amplified from RNA transcripts. The HTBI primer set drove a first-round RT-PCR of the TCR CDR3. TCRdb recomputed calls from the multiplex PCR reads with MiXCR, one row per CDR3 protein. The sample comprises 200,000 to 250,000 distinct CDR3 sequences, 16% of which are singletons, and about 29% rests with the top ten. Source material: blood. These receptors came from a woman aged 18-35 years with Graves' ophthalmopathy.

This chain connects TRBV10-3 to TRBJ2-5; weak D call: TRBD1 (6 bases). Germline CDR1 and CDR2: ENHRY and SYGVKD. This CDR3 is 13 amino acids long. The V end lost 4 bases, the J end lost 7 bases, and 13 bases lay between the germline ends. In DNA, the CDR3 is TGTGCCATCAGTGGGACAGATTCGGGGACCCAGTACTTC. Amino acids: CAISGTDSGTQYF.

This clonotype has ten or more counts. The V gene is TRBV11-3, the J gene TRBJ1-6; possibly TRBD1 for D (6 bases). Germline V lookup: CDR1 SGHNT, CDR2 YENEEA. V lost 5 bases and J lost 8, with 16 bases in between. The CDR3 totals 15 residues. The chain's CDR3 is CASSKAARGDSPLHF. The CDR3 DNA is TGTGCCAGCAGCAAAGCGGCGAGGGGGGATTCACCCCTCCACTTT.

This clonotype was counted at least ten times. This sequence joins TRBV11-3 and TRBJ2-1, with a tentative D call TRBD2 (7 bases). V was trimmed by 5 bases and J by 0 bases, leaving 14 bases between them. Germline lookup yields CDR1 SGHNT and CDR2 YENEEA. CDR3 length: 16 residues. The CDR3 loop reads CASSEGGGGSYNEQFF. As DNA, the CDR3 is TGTGCCAGCAGCGAGGGGGGGGGGGGCTCCTACAATGAGCAGTTCTTC.

This clonotype was detected ten times or more. The V call is TRBV7-9, the J call TRBJ2-2; 7 nucleotides line up with TRBD2. The germline V gene encodes CDR1 SEHNR and CDR2 FQNEAQ (reference sequence). The CDR3 has 16 residues. V gave up 5 bases and J gave up 4 bases; unmatched junction bases: 10. The CDR3, as DNA: TGTGCCAGCAGCCAAATGACTAGCATGCCCACCGGGGAGCTGTTTTTT. Encoded protein: CASSQMTSMPTGELFF.

This clonotype has a count of ten or more. This CDR3 is CASSPPQRGSSYNEQFF. CDR3 coding DNA: TGTGCCAGCAGCCCCCCCCAACGCGGGAGCTCCTACAATGAGCAGTTCTTC. V is TRBV3-1 and J is TRBJ2-1; the match to TRBD2 covers 7 bases. From germline, CDR1 is LGHDT and CDR2 YNNKEL (reference sequence). The length of the CDR3 is 17 residues. Trimming took 4 bases from V and 0 from J; bases not matched to a gene: 9.

This chain connects TRBV19 to TRBJ2-7; TRBD2 matches at 8 bases. The CDR3 is 15 residues long. V trimming: 6 bases; J trimming: 1 base; junction bases outside the gene matches: 8. The germline CDR1 and CDR2 sequences are LNHDA and SQIVND (reference sequence). CDR3 DNA: TGTGCCAGTAGACCCCGGAGCGGGGGTTCCTACGAGCAGTACTTC. Its translation is CASRPRSGGSYEQYF.

Ten or more counts support this clonotype. The chain employs TRBV4-3 and TRBJ2-7, with 7 bases aligning to TRBD1. The junction had 6 bases not matched to a gene; V was cut back by 4 bases and J by 0 bases. This CDR3 is built from 15 residues. Germline CDR1 is LGHNA and CDR2 is YSLEER. The CDR3 here is CASSLGQTYSYEQYF. The CDR3 DNA reads as TGCGCCAGCAGCCTGGGACAGACATACTCCTACGAGCAGTACTTC.

The J gene is TRBJ2-5, the V gene TRBV29-1; 15 bases match TRBD2. V was clipped by 6 bases and J by 5 bases; unmatched bases: 10. Germline V gene lookup returns CDR1 SQVTM and CDR2 ANQGSEA. The CDR3 is 16 residues long. The CDR3 sequence: CSVPYPGTSGRETQYF. The CDR3 DNA follows: TGCAGCGTCCCCTACCCCGGGACTAGCGGGAGGGAGACCCAGTACTTC.

In this sample, this clonotype turned up many times. The chain has TRBV30 and TRBJ1-1; D might be TRBD1 (6 bases). Germline V CDR1 and CDR2: GTSNPN, SVGIG (reference sequence). Trimming took 5 bases from V and 4 from J, leaving 11 bases between them. The CDR3 contains 12 residues. CDR3 loop: CAWDQGSTEAFF. The DNA for the CDR3 is TGTGCCTGGGATCAGGGGTCCACTGAAGCTTTCTTT.